This T cell receptor (beta chain) was retrieved from a study of blood T cell repertoires in COVID-19. About the research overall: Specimens from acute and convalescent COVID-19 originated in the United States, Italy and Spain. The analysed material was cDNA or gDNA that came from T cells, B-cell-depleted T cells, or PBMCs.

CDR1 and CDR2 from the germline V gene are MGHRA and YSYEKL. This CDR3 is built from 11 residues. The ends were cut back, 10 bases at V and 5 bases at J, with 8 bases in the middle. As handled by the study authors: Reference gene primer amplification yielded estimated nucleated cell counts. Clones were sequenced by immunoSEQ multiplex PCR, and TCRdb holds only the in-frame ones, with some missing. Clone size and V and J calls were adopted from that table, with D and trimming inferred from the DNA. The repertoire holds about 400,000 clones, with approximately 90% as singletons. The sample was peripheral blood. The rearrangement joins TRBV4-1 to TRBJ2-2; D is unresolved. This TCR derives from a woman aged 25 to 45 with active or convalescent COVID-19. In DNA form, the CDR3 reads TGCGCCACCTCCCTTACCGGGGAGCTGTTTTTT. It specifies CATSLTGELFF.